Presented here are 6 T cell receptor beta chains from one specimen sequenced in a study of blood T cell repertoires in COVID-19. TCRdb keeps only in-frame clones here, not all; method: immunoSEQ multiplex PCR. The sample contains around 130,000 clones, 65% to 80% of which appear only once. The material sequenced was peripheral blood. The source of these receptors is a man between 50 and 59 years old with acute or convalescent COVID-19.

The V and J genes are TRBV27 and TRBJ2-2; D is undetermined. Germline values: CDR1 MNHEY, CDR2 SMNVEV (reference sequence). V was shortened by 1 base and J by 1 base, with 4 bases between the two germline ends. There are 14 residues in the CDR3. The CDR3 protein is CASSLYKNTGELFF. The CDR3 region has the DNA TGTGCCAGCAGTTTATATAAGAACACCGGGGAGCTGTTTTTT.

The V gene is TRBV2, the J gene TRBJ2-7, with D maybe TRBD1 (6 bases). This CDR3 spans 16 amino acids. The V and J ends lost 8 bases and 1 base respectively, with 21 bases between them. CDR1 SNHLY and CDR2 FYNNEI come from the germline V gene. CDR3 protein: CASWDSGTPDSYEQYF. The CDR3 DNA follows: TGTGCCAGCTGGGATTCCGGGACACCTGATTCCTACGAGCAGTACTTC.

The chain couples TRBV9 to TRBJ1-6, with D possibly being TRBD1 (6 bases). Looked up from germline, CDR1 is SGDLS and CDR2 is YYNGEE. This CDR3 comprises 14 residues. Trimming cost V 0 bases and J 8 bases, with 9 bases left between them. In nucleotides, the CDR3 is TGTGCCAGCAGCGTAGGGGGGCAGGATTCACCCCTCCACTTT. It specifies CASSVGGQDSPLHF. The full variable domain, in which reference TRBV9 and TRBJ1-6 provide the parts outside the CDR3, is DSGVTQTPKHLITATGQRVTLRCSPRSGDLSVYWYQQSLDQGLQFLIQYYNGEERAKGNILERFSAQQFPDLHSELNLSSLELGDSALYFCASSVGGQDSPLHFGNGTRLTVT.

This chain uses TRBV7-3 with TRBJ1-1, with TRBD1 matching 8 bases. The CDR3 has 15 amino acids. Per the germline V gene, CDR1 is SGHTA and CDR2 is FQGTGA. V lost 4 bases to trimming and J lost 3 bases; unmatched junction nucleotides: 7. The CDR3 reads CASSCLDREDTEAFF. CDR3 bases: TGTGCCAGCAGCTGTTTGGACAGGGAGGACACTGAAGCTTTCTTT.

The chain carries TRBV5-4 and TRBJ1-2; D remains ambiguous. From germline, CDR1 is SGHNT and CDR2 YYREEE (reference sequence). Trimming shortened V by 4 bases and J by 0 bases, and 10 bases separated the two germline ends. The CDR3 is 14 amino acids. Here the CDR3 reads CASSTAGTNYGYTF. The CDR3 DNA sequence: TGTGCCAGCAGCACCGCCGGGACTAACTATGGCTACACCTTC.

The chain uses TRBV3-1 (or the pseudogene TRBV3-2) and TRBJ1-2, with TRBD1 as a possible D gene (6 bases). This CDR3 is built from 12 residues. Germline V lookup: CDR1 LGHDT, CDR2 YNNKEL (reference sequence). V lost 3 bases, J lost 6 bases, and 8 bases lay in between. CDR3 nucleotides: TGTGCCAGCAGCCAGGGGGCCGATGGCTACACCTTC. Protein product: CASSQGADGYTF.